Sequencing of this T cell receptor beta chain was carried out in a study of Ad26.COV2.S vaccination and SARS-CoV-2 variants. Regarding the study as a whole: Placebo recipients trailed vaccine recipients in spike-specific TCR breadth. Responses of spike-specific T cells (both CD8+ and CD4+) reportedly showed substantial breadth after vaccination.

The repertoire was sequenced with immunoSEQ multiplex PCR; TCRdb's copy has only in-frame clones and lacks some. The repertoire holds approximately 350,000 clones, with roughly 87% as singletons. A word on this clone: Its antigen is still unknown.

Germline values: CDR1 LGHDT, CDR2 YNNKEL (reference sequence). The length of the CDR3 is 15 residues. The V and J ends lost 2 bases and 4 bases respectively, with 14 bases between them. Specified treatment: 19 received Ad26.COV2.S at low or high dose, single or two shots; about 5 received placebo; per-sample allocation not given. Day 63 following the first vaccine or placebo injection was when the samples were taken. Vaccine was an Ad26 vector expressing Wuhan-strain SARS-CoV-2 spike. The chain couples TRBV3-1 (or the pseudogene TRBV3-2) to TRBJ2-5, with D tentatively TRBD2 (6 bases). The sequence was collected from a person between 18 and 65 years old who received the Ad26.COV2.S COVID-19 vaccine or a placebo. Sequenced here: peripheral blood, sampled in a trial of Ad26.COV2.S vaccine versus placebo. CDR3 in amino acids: CASSQYVWGGETQYF. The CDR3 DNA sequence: TGTGCCAGCAGCCAATATGTCTGGGGAGGAGAGACCCAGTACTTC.